A selection of T cell receptor beta chains follows, all from one sample in a study of blood T cell repertoires in COVID-19. The protocol was immunoSEQ multiplex PCR, while the TCRdb copy is restricted to in-frame clones and leaves out a portion. The repertoire holds about 250,000 clones, with 88% as singletons. Sequenced sample: PBMCs or T cells enriched from blood (not recorded which). These receptors originate from a woman between 50 and 59 years old who had recovered from COVID-19. Each CDR3 is given with its conserved first and last residue. Each record gives: J gene, V gene, clone size, D gene, CDR3 DNA, CDR3 protein. D genes are given only for firm matches. Only some rows state a clone size, as once, few, many or a class for expanded clones.

J: TRBJ1-2
V: TRBV28
size: .
D: TRBD1
DNA: TGTGCCAGCAGTTTATCAGGGGGTTATGGCTACACCTTC
CDR3: CASSLSGGYGYTF

J: TRBJ1-2
V: TRBV28
size: .
D: .
DNA: TGTGCCAGCCTCCCCGGGACACATTATGGCTACACCTTC
CDR3: CASLPGTHYGYTF

J: TRBJ2-1
V: TRBV19
size: few
D: TRBD2
DNA: TGTGCCAGTAGTACACTAGCGGGAGGGCCTAAGTATGAGCAGTTCTTC
CDR3: CASSTLAGGPKYEQFF

J: TRBJ2-7
V: TRBV11-3
size: .
D: TRBD1
DNA: TGTGCCAGCAGCCTTCGGGACAGTCCTTCCTACGAGCAGTACTTC
CDR3: CASSLRDSPSYEQYF

J: TRBJ2-2
V: TRBV2
size: .
D: TRBD1
DNA: TGTGCCAGCAGGGGACAGGCGAACACCGGGGAGCTGTTTTTT
CDR3: CASRGQANTGELFF

J: TRBJ1-1
V: TRBV7-2
size: .
D: TRBD1
DNA: TGTGCCAGCAGCTGGGGACAGATGAACACTGAAGCTTTCTTT
CDR3: CASSWGQMNTEAFF

J: TRBJ2-7
V: TRBV6-5
size: .
D: TRBD1
DNA: TGTGCCAGCAGTCGGGACAGGGGTACCTACGAGCAGTACTTC
CDR3: CASSRDRGTYEQYF

J: TRBJ2-7
V: TRBV7-2
size: few
D: TRBD2
DNA: TGTGCCAGCAGCTACTGGGGCGGGGGCTCCTACGAGCAGTACTTC
CDR3: CASSYWGGGSYEQYF

J: TRBJ1-6
V: TRBV11-3
size: .
D: .
DNA: TGTGCCAGCAGCTCTTCAGGGGTTTCACCCCTCCACTTT
CDR3: CASSSSGVSPLHF

J: TRBJ1-4
V: TRBV2
size: .
D: TRBD1
DNA: TGTGCCACCAAGGACAGGGGGCTATCTAATGAAAAACTGTTTTTT
CDR3: CATKDRGLSNEKLFF

J: TRBJ2-5
V: TRBV19
size: .
D: .
DNA: TGTGCCAGTAGTATAGGCCGGAGAAGGTCCCAAGAGACCCAGTACTTC
CDR3: CASSIGRRRSQETQYF

J: TRBJ1-2
V: TRBV5-4
size: .
D: TRBD1
DNA: TGTGCCAGCAGCTTGGCAGGGGGCGTTGTTGGCTACACCTTC
CDR3: CASSLAGGVVGYTF

J: TRBJ2-7
V: TRBV6-5
size: .
D: TRBD1
DNA: TGTGCCAGCAGTTACACGGGACAGGGGGCCGCGCAGTACTTC
CDR3: CASSYTGQGAAQYF

J: TRBJ2-2
V: TRBV29-1
size: .
D: .
DNA: TGCAGCGTTGGCCAGGGTAATCCCGGGGAGCTGTTTTTT
CDR3: CSVGQGNPGELFF

J: TRBJ1-4
V: TRBV6-5
size: .
D: TRBD1
DNA: TGTGCCAGCCGAGACAGGGGGTTAGATGAAAAACTGTTTTTT
CDR3: CASRDRGLDEKLFF

J: TRBJ2-7
V: TRBV7-2
size: .
D: TRBD1
DNA: TGTGCCAGCAGCCCAGGACAGGGTACCCACGAGCAGTACTTC
CDR3: CASSPGQGTHEQYF

J: TRBJ2-2
V: TRBV30
size: once
D: .
DNA: TGTGCCTGGAGAGAACCAGGGACCGGGGAGCTGTTTTTT
CDR3: CAWREPGTGELFF

J: TRBJ1-5
V: TRBV28
size: .
D: TRBD1
DNA: TGTGCCAGCAGCCGCCGCAGGGGGCATCAGCCCCAGCATTTT
CDR3: CASSRRRGHQPQHF

J: TRBJ1-1
V: TRBV7-2
size: .
D: TRBD1
DNA: TGTGCCAGCAGGCCGACAGGGGGCGCCGGGGGAACTGAAGCTTTCTTT
CDR3: CASRPTGGAGGTEAFF

J: TRBJ1-6
V: TRBV10-3
size: .
D: TRBD1
DNA: TGTGCCATCGGTGAGACAGGGGAAATACAACCCCCTTTGCCCCTCCACTTT
CDR3: CAIGETGEIQPPLPLHF

J: TRBJ2-1
V: TRBV19
size: .
D: TRBD1
DNA: TGTGCCAGTAGTATATTGATTGGGGACAGTGAGTTCTTC
CDR3: CASSILIGDSEFF

J: TRBJ1-1
V: TRBV6-5
size: .
D: .
DNA: TGTGCCAGCAGTAAACAGAGGAACACTGAAGCTTTCTTT
CDR3: CASSKQRNTEAFF